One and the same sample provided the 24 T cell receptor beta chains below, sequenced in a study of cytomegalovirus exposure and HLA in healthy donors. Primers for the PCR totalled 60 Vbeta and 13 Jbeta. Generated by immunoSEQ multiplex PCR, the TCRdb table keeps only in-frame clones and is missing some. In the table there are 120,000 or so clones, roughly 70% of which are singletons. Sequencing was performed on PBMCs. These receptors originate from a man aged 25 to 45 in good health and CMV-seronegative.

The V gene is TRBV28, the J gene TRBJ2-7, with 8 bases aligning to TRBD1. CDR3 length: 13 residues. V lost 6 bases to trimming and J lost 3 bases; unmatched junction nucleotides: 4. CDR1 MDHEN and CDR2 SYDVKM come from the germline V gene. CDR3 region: CASRSGGDYEQYF. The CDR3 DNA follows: TGTGCCAGCAGATCAGGGGGCGACTACGAGCAGTACTTC.

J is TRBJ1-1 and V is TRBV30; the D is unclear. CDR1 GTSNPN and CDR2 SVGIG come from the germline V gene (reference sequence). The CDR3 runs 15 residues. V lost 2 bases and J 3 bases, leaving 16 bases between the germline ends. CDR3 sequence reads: CAWSPNLSQDTEAFF. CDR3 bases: TGTGCCTGGAGTCCCAACCTCTCACAAGACACTGAAGCTTTCTTT.

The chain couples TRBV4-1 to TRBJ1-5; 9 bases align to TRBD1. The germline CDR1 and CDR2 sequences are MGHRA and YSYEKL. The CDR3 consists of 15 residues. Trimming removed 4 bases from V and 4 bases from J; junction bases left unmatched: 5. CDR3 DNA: TGCGCCAGCAGCCTCCCGGGACAGGGTAATCAGCCCCAGCATTTT. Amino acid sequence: CASSLPGQGNQPQHF.

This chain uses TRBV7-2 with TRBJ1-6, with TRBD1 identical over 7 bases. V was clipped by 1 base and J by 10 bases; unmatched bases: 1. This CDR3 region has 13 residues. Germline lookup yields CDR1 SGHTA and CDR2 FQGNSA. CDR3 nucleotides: TGTGCCAGCAGCTTAGACAGGGGATCACCCCTCCACTTT. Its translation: CASSLDRGSPLHF. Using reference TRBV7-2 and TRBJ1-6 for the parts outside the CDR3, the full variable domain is GAGVSQSPSNKVTEKGKDVELRCDPISGHTALYWYRQSLGQGLEFLIYFQGNSAPDKSGLPSDRFSAERTGGSVSTLTIQRTQQEDSAVYLCASSLDRGSPLHFGNGTRLTVT.

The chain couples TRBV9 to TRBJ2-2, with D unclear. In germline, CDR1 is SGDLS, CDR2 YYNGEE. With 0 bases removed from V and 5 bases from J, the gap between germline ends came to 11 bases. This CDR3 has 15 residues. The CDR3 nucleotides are TGTGCCAGCAGCGTAGGTGTGACTGGAACCGGGGAGCTGTTTTTT. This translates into CASSVGVTGTGELFF.

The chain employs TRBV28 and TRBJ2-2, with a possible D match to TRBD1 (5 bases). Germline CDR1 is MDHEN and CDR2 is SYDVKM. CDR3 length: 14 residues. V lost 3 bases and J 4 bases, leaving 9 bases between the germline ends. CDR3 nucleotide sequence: TGTGCCAGCAGTTTCGGCAGGGCCACCGGGGAGCTGTTTTTT. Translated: CASSFGRATGELFF.

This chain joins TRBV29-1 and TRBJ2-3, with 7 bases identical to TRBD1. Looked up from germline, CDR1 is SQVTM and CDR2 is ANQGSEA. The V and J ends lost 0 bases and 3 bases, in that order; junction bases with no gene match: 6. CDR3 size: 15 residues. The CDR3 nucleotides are TGCAGCGTTGAAGACCCCCGACAGGGAACAGATACGCAGTATTTT. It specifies CSVEDPRQGTDTQYF.

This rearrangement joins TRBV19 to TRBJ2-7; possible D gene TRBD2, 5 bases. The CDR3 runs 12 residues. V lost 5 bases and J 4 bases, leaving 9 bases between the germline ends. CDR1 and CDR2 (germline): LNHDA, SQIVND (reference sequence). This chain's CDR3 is CASSEREYEQYF. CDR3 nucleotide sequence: TGTGCCAGTAGTGAGAGGGAGTACGAGCAGTACTTC.

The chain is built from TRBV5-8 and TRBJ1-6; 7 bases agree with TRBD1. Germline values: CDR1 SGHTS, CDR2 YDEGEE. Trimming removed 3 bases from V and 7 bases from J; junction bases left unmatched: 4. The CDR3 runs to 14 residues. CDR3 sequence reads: CASSSTGRNSPLHF. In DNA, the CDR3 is TGTGCCAGCAGCTCGACAGGGCGCAATTCACCCCTCCACTTT.

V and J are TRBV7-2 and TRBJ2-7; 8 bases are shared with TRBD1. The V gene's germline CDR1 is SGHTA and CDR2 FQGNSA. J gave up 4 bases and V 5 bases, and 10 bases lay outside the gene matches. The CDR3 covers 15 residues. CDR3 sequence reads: CASSHSGGYSYEQYF. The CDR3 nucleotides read TGTGCCAGCAGCCATTCAGGGGGCTATAGTTACGAGCAGTACTTC.

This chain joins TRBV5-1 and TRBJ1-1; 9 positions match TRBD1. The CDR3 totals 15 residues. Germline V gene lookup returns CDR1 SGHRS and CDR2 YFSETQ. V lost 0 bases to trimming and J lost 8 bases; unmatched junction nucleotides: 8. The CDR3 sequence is CASSLDKSGTGEAFF. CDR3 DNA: TGCGCCAGCAGCTTGGACAAATCCGGGACAGGGGAAGCTTTCTTT.

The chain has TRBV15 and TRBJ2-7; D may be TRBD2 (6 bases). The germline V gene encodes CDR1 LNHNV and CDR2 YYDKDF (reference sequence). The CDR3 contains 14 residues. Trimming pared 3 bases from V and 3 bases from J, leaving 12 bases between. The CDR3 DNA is TGTGCCACCAGCAGGGAGGGCAGACTCTACGAGCAGTACTTC. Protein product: CATSREGRLYEQYF.

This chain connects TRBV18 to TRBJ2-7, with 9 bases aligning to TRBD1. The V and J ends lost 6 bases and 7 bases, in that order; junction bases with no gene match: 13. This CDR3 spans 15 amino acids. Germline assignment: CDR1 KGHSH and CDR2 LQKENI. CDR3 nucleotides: TGTGCCAGCTCCGACCGTGGGGGACAGGGATTTGAGCAGTACTTC. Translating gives CASSDRGGQGFEQYF. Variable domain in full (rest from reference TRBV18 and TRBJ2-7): NAGVMQNPRHLVRRRGQEARLRCSPMKGHSHVYWYRQLPEEGLKFMVYLQKENIIDESGMPKERFSAEFPKEGPSILRIQQVVRGDSAAYFCASSDRGGQGFEQYFGPGTRLTVT.

The CDR3 protein is CASSRQGADGDTQYF. In DNA, the CDR3 is TGTGCCAGCAGCCGACAGGGGGCGGATGGGGATACGCAGTATTTT. The chain links TRBV4-2 to TRBJ2-3; 10 nucleotides agree with TRBD1. The CDR3 has 15 amino acids. V shed 4 bases, J shed 6 bases, and the junction held 7 bases outside the gene matches. CDR1 is LGHNA, CDR2 YNFKEQ, per germline.

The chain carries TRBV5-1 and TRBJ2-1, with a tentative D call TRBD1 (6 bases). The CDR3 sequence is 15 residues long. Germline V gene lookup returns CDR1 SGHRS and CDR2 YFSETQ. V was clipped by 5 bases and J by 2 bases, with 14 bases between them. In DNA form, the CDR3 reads TGCGCCAGCAGAGGACAGTTGAATGCCTACAATGAGCAGTTCTTC. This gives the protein CASRGQLNAYNEQFF. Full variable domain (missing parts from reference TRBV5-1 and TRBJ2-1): KAGVTQTPRYLIKTRGQQVTLSCSPISGHRSVSWYQQTPGQGLQFLFEYFSETQRNKGNFPGRFSGRQFSNSRSEMNVSTLELGDSALYLCASRGQLNAYNEQFFGPGTRLTVL.

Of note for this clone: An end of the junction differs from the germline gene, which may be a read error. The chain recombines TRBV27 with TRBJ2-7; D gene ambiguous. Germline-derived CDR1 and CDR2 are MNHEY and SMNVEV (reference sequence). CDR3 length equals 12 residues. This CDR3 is CASSFPSSEQYF. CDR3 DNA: TGTGCCAGCAGTTTCCCTTCCTCCGAGCAGTACTTC.

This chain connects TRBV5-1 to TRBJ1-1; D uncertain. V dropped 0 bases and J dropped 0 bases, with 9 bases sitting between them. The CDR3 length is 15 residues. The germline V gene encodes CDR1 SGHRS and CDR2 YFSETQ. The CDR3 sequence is CASSLAGGLNTEAFF. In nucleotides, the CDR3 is TGCGCCAGCAGCTTGGCCGGCGGCCTGAACACTGAAGCTTTCTTT.

The CDR3 coding sequence is TGTGCCAGCAGCGTGAGCGGGGGGGCCGGCGGCGGGGAGCTGTTTTTT. Amino acid sequence: CASSVSGGAGGGELFF. This chain uses TRBV9 with TRBJ2-2, with 10 bases that match TRBD2. J gave up 7 bases and V 2 bases, and 8 bases lay outside the gene matches. This CDR3 comprises 16 residues. CDR1 and CDR2 (germline): SGDLS, YYNGEE.

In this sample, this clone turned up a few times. In nucleotides, the CDR3 is TGCGCCAGCAGTCAATCTCAGGGGGCGAGGGCTAATGAAAAACTGTTTTTT. Its protein product is CASSQSQGARANEKLFF. The chain combines TRBV23-1 with TRBJ1-4; 8 bases align to TRBD1. TRBV23-1 counts as an open reading frame of uncertain function. After removal of 0 bases from V and 3 bases from J, the junction contained 6 bases not matched to a gene. CDR3 length: 17 amino acids.

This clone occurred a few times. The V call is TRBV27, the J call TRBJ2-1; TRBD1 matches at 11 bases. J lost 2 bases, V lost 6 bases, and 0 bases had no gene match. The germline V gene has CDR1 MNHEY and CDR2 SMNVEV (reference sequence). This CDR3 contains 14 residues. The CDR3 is CASRGQGAYNEQFF. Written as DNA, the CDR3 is TGTGCCAGCAGGGGACAGGGGGCCTACAATGAGCAGTTCTTC.

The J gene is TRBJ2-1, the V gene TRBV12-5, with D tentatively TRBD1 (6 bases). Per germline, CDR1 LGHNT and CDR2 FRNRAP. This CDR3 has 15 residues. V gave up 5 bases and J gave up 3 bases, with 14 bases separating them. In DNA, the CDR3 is TGTGCTAGTGGTCAAGACAGGCCCAGCTACAATGAGCAGTTCTTC. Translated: CASGQDRPSYNEQFF.

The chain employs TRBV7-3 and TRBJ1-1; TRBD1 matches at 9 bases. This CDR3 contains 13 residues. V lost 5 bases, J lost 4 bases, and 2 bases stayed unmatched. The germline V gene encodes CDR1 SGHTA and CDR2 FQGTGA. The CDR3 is CASSPGQGTEAFF. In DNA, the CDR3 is TGTGCCAGCAGCCCGGGACAGGGCACTGAAGCTTTCTTT.

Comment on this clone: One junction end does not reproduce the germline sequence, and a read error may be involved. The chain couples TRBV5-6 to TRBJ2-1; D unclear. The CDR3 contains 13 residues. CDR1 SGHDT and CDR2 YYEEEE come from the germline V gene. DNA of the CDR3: TGTGTCAGCAGCTCCAACATGGTGGATGAGCAGTTCTTC. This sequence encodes CVSSSNMVDEQFF.

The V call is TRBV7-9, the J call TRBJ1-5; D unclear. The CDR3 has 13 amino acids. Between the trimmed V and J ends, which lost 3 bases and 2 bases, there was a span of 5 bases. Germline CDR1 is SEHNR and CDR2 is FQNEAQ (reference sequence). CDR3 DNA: TGTGCCAGCAGCTTTCAGGGCAATCAGCCCCAGCATTTT. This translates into CASSFQGNQPQHF.